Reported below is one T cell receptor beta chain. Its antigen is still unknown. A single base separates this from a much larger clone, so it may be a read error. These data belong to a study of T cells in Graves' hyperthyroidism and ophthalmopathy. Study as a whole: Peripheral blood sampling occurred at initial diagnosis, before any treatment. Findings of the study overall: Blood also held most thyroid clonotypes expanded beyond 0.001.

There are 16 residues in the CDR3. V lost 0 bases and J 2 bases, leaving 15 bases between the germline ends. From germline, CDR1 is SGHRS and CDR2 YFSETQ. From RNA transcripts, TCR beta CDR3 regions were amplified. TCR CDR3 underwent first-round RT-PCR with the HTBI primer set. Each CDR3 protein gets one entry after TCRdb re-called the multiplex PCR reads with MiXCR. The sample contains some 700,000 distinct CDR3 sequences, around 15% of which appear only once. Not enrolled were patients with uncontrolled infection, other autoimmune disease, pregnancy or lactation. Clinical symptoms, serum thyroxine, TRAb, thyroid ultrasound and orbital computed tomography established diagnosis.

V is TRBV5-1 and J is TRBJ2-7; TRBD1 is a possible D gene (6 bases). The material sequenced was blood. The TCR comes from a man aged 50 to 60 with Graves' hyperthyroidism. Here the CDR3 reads CASSLGLGQGTYEQYF. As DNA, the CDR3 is TGCGCCAGCAGCTTGGGACTGGGACAAGGTACCTACGAGCAGTACTTC.